These 5 T cell receptor beta chains came from one sample sequenced in a study of blood T cell repertoires in COVID-19. TCRdb's table, derived via immunoSEQ multiplex PCR, lists solely in-frame clones and lacks some. Of 70,000 to 95,000 clones listed, roughly 80% are singletons. Sequencing input: peripheral blood. These receptors all come from a man aged 60-69 years with COVID-19, enrolled during active disease.

This CDR3 reads CASSLLGRGETQYF. The CDR3 region has the DNA TGTGCCAGCAGCCTCCTAGGACGGGGGGAGACCCAGTACTTC. This chain links TRBV7-3 with TRBJ2-5, with D perhaps TRBD2 (6 bases). Germline CDR1 SGHTA, CDR2 FQGTGA. V lost 5 bases, J lost 5 bases, and 15 bases lay in between. This CDR3 region has 14 residues.

V usage is TRBV5-1 and J usage is TRBJ2-5; 9 nucleotides match TRBD1. V lost 3 bases and J lost 5; bases outside the gene matches: 5. The CDR3 has 14 residues. The V gene's germline CDR1 is SGHRS and CDR2 YFSETQ. CDR3 sequence reads: CASSSGTGLETQYF. The DNA of the CDR3 is TGCGCCAGCAGCTCCGGGACAGGGCTGGAGACCCAGTACTTC. Full variable domain (missing parts from reference TRBV5-1 and TRBJ2-5): KAGVTQTPRYLIKTRGQQVTLSCSPISGHRSVSWYQQTPGQGLQFLFEYFSETQRNKGNFPGRFSGRQFSNSRSEMNVSTLELGDSALYLCASSSGTGLETQYFGPGTRLLVL.

V gene TRBV5-4 combines with J gene TRBJ2-7, with D possibly TRBD2 on 6 matching bases. The CDR3 runs 18 residues. Trimming removed 2 bases at V and 0 bases at J, with 21 bases between. In germline, CDR1 is SGHNT, CDR2 YYREEE (reference sequence). In DNA form, the CDR3 reads TGTGCCAGCAGCTTACCCGGTAGTGCGGGGATCAGCTCCTACGAGCAGTACTTC. Its translation is CASSLPGSAGISSYEQYF.

The gene calls are TRBV30 and TRBJ2-5; 7 nucleotides match TRBD1. Germline CDR1 and CDR2: GTSNPN and SVGIG (reference sequence). V dropped 2 bases and J dropped 1; count of bases not matched to a gene: 4. The CDR3 extends over 14 amino acids. CDR3 in amino acids: CAWSLWTGQETQYF. The CDR3 DNA reads as TGTGCCTGGAGTCTTTGGACAGGCCAAGAGACCCAGTACTTC.

The rearrangement uses TRBV25-1 and TRBJ2-3, with 7 bases lining up with TRBD1. This CDR3 comprises 15 residues. The germline CDR1 and CDR2 sequences are MGHDK and SYGVNS. V lost 7 bases, J lost 3 bases, and 10 bases stayed unmatched. This CDR3 is CASTTGSGGTDTQYF. The CDR3 DNA is TGTGCCAGCACTACAGGGTCAGGGGGAACAGATACGCAGTATTTT. Using reference TRBV25-1 and TRBJ2-3 for the parts outside the CDR3, the full variable domain is EADIYQTPRYLVIGTGKKITLECSQTMGHDKMYWYQQDPGMELHLIHYSYGVNSTEKGDLSSESTVSRIRTEHFPLTLESARPSHTSQYLCASTTGSGGTDTQYFGPGTRLTVL.